This TCR beta chain was found in a study of T cell responses to AZD1222 COVID-19 vaccine. Study-level findings and limits: Among the donors, most were white British and more were female, and clonal diversity was possibly underestimated. The span of vaccine-associated CD4 TCRs extended across spike, with dominance at 160-218 and 743-854.

This table comes from immunoSEQ multiplex PCR, and its TCRdb copy is limited to in-frame clones, with some not included. The sample lists 90,000 to 150,000 clones, around nine tenths seen once, with 2.4% in the top ten. Per the germline V gene, CDR1 is LNHDA and CDR2 is SQIVND (reference sequence). The CDR3 totals 18 residues. V lost 0 bases and J lost 1; bases outside the gene matches: 7. Concerning this clone itself: As yet, its antigen is unknown.

The source material was peripheral blood, sampled on day 0 of AZD1222 vaccination. This sequence was found in an adult in good health. The chain links TRBV19 to TRBJ2-3; 10 nucleotides match TRBD2. The CDR3: CASSIDRPGTSGTDTQYF. DNA for the CDR3: TGTGCCAGTAGTATAGATCGTCCCGGGACTAGCGGCACAGATACGCAGTATTTT.